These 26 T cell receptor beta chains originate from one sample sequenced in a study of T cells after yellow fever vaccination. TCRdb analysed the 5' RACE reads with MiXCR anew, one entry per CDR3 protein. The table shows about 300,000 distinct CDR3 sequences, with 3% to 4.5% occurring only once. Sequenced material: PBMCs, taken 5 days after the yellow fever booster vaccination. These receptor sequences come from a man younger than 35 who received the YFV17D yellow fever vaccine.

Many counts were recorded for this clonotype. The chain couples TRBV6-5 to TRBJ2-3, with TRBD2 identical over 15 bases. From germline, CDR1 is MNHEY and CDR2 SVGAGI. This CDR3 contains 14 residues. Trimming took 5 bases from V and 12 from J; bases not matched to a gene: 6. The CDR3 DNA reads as TGTGCCAGCAGTACCGGACTAGCGGGGGGGCCACAGTATTTT. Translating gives CASSTGLAGGPQYF.

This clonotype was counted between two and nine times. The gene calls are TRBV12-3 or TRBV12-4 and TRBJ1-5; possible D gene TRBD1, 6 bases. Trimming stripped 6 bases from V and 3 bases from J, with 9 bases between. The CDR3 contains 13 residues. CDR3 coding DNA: TGTGCCAGCAGGGACAGCAACAATCAGCCCCAGCATTTT. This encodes CASRDSNNQPQHF.

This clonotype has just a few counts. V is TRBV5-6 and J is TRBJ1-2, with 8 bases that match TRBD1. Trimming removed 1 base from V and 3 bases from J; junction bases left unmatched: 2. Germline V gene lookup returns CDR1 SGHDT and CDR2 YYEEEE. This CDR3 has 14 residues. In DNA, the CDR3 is TGTGCCAGCAGCTTGATGGGACAGGACTATGGCTACACCTTC. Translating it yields CASSLMGQDYGYTF.

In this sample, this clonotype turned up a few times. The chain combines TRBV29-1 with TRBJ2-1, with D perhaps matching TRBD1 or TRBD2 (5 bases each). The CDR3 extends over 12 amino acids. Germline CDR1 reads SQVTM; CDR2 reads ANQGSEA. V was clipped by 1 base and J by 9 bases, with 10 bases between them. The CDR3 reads CSVEADGAEQFF. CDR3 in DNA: TGCAGCGTTGAAGCCGACGGGGCTGAGCAGTTCTTC.

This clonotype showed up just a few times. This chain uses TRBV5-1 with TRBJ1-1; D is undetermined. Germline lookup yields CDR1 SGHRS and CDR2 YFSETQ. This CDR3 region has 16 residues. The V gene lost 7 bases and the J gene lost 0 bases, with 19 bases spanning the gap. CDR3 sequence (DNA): TGCGCCAGCTCTCCTGCCCCCTCAATCGTGAACACTGAAGCTTTCTTT. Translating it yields CASSPAPSIVNTEAFF.

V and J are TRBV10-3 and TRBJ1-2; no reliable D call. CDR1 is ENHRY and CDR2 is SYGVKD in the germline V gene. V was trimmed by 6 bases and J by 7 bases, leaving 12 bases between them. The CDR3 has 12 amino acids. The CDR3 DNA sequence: TGTGCCATCAGCTTGGGGAGTAGTGGCTACACCTTC. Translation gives CAISLGSSGYTF.

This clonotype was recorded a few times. CDR3 DNA: TGTGCCAGCAGTTCCGGAGACAGGCCATACAATGAGCAGTTCTTC. This sequence encodes CASSSGDRPYNEQFF. V is TRBV6-2 or TRBV6-3 and J is TRBJ2-1; D is possibly TRBD1 (6 bases). Trimming took 4 bases from V and 4 from J, leaving 14 bases between them. CDR1 is MNHEY, CDR2 SVGEGT, per germline. The length of the CDR3 is 15 residues.

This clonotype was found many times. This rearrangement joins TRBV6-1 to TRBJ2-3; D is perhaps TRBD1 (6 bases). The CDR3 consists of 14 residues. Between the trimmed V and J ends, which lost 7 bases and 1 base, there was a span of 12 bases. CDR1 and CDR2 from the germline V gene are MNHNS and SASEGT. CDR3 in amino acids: CASKQGSGTDTQYF. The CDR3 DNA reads TGTGCCAGCAAGCAGGGGTCGGGCACAGATACGCAGTATTTT.

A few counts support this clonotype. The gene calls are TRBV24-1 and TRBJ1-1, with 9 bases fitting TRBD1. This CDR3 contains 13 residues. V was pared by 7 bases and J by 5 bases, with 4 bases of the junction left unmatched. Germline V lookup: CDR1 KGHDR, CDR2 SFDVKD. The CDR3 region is CATSRQGGTEAFF. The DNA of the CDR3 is TGTGCCACCAGCCGACAGGGGGGGACTGAAGCTTTCTTT.

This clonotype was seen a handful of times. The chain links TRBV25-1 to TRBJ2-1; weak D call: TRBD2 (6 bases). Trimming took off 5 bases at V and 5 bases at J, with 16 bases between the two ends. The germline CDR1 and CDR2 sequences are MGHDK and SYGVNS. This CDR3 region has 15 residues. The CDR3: CASSMEGLLHNEQFF. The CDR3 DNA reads TGTGCCAGCAGTATGGAGGGTTTGCTCCACAATGAGCAGTTCTTC. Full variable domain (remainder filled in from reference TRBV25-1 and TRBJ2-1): EADIYQTPRYLVIGTGKKITLECSQTMGHDKMYWYQQDPGMELHLIHYSYGVNSTEKGDLSSESTVSRIRTEHFPLTLESARPSHTSQYLCASSMEGLLHNEQFFGPGTRLTVL.

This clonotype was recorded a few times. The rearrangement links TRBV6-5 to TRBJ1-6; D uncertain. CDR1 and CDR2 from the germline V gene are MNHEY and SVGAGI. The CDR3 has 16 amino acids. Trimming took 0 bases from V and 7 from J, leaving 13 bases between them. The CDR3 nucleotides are TGTGCCAGCAGTTACTCGCGGCAGCAATTGAATTCACCCCTCCACTTT. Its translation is CASSYSRQQLNSPLHF.

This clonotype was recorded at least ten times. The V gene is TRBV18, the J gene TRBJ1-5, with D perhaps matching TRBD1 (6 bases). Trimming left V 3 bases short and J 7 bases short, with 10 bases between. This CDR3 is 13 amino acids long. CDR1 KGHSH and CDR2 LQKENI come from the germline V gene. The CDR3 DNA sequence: TGTGCCAGCTCACCCAACAGGGACCAGCCCCAGCATTTT. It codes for CASSPNRDQPQHF.

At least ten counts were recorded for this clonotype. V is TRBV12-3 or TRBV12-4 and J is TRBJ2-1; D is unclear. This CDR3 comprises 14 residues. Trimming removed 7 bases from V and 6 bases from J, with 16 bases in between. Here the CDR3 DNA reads TGTGCCAGCACCCCTCAAAGGGCAGTCAATGAGCAGTTCTTC. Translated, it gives CASTPQRAVNEQFF.

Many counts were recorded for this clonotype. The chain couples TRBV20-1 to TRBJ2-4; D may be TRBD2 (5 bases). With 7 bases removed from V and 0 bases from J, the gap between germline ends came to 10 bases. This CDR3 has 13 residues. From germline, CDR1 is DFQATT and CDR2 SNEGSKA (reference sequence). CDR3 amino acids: CSVRGLAKNIQYF. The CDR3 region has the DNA TGCAGTGTCCGGGGTTTAGCCAAAAACATTCAGTACTTC.

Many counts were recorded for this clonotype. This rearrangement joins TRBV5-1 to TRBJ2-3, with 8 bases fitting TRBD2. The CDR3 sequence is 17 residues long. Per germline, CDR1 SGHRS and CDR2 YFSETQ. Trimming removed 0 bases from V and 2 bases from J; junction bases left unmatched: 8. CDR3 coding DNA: TGCGCCAGCAGCTTGGGTCTCAAACTAGCGGACACAGATACGCAGTATTTT. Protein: CASSLGLKLADTDTQYF. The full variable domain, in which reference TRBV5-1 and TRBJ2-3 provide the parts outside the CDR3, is KAGVTQTPRYLIKTRGQQVTLSCSPISGHRSVSWYQQTPGQGLQFLFEYFSETQRNKGNFPGRFSGRQFSNSRSEMNVSTLELGDSALYLCASSLGLKLADTDTQYFGPGTRLTVL.

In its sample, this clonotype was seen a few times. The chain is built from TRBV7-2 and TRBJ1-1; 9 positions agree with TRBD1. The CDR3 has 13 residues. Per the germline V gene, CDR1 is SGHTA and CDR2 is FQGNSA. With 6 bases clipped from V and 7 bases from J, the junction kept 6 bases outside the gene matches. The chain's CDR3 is CASSNRGLVEAFF. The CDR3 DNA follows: TGTGCCAGCAGTAACAGGGGGCTGGTTGAAGCTTTCTTT.

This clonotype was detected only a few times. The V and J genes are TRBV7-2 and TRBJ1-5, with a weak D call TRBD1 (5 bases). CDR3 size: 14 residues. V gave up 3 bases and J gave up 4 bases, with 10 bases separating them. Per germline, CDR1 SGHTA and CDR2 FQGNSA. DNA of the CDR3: TGTGCCAGCAGCTTTACAGGCCTAAATCAGCCCCAGCATTTT. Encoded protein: CASSFTGLNQPQHF. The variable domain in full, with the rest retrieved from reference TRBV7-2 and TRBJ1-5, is GAGVSQSPSNKVTEKGKDVELRCDPISGHTALYWYRQSLGQGLEFLIYFQGNSAPDKSGLPSDRFSAERTGGSVSTLTIQRTQQEDSAVYLCASSFTGLNQPQHFGDGTRLSIL.

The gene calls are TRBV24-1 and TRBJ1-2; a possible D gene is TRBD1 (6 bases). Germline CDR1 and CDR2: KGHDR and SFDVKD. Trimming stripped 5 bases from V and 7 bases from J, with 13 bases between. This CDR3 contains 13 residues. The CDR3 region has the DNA TGTGCCACCAGTGTTTCAGGGGTCGGTGGCTACACCTTC. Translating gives CATSVSGVGGYTF.

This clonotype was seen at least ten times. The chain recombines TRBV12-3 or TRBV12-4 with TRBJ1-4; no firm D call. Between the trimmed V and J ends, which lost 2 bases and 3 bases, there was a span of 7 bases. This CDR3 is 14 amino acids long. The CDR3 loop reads CASSLYSSNEKLFF. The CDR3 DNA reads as TGTGCCAGCAGTTTATACAGCTCTAATGAAAAACTGTTTTTT.

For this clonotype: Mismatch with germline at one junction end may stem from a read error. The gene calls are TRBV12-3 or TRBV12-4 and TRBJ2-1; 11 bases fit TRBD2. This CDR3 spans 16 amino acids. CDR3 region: CASTLAGGRFFHEQFF. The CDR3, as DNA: TGTGCCAGCACTTTAGCGGGGGGGCGATTCTTTCATGAGCAGTTCTTC.

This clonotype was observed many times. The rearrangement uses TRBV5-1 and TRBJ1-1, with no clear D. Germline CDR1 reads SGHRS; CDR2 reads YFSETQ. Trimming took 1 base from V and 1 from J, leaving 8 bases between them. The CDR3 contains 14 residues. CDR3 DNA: TGCGCCAGCAGCTTGATAACAGAGAACACTGAAGCTTTCTTT. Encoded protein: CASSLITENTEAFF.

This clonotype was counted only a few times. The chain's CDR3 is CASSQQTSRGRWAGELFF. The CDR3 DNA reads TGTGCCAGCAGCCAGCAAACTTCCAGGGGGCGATGGGCCGGGGAGCTGTTTTTT. This chain joins TRBV4-2 and TRBJ2-2, with TRBD1 matching 8 bases. CDR1 and CDR2 (germline): LGHNA, YNFKEQ. V lost 3 bases, J lost 6 bases, and 15 bases stayed unmatched. The CDR3 is 18 residues long.

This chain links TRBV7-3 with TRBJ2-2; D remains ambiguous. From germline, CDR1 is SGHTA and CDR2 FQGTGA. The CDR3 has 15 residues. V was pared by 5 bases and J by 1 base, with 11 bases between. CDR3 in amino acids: CASSLGRQNTGELFF. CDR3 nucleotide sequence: TGTGCCAGCAGCCTTGGCCGACAGAACACCGGGGAGCTGTTTTTT.

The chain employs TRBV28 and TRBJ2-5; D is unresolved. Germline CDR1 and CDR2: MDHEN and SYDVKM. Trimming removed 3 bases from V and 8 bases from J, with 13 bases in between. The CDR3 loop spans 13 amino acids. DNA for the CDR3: TGTGCCAGCAGTTTCACCGGACCGCCAACCCAGTACTTC. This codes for CASSFTGPPTQYF.

Here the CDR3 reads CASSVRRQGYGHTF. CDR3 nucleotide sequence: TGTGCCAGCAGTGTACGAAGACAGGGCTACGGCCACACCTTC. The rearrangement uses TRBV6-1 and TRBJ1-2, with 7 nucleotides matching TRBD1. CDR1 is MNHNS and CDR2 is SASEGT in the germline V gene. The CDR3 covers 14 residues. With 4 bases clipped from V and 12 bases from J, the junction kept 14 bases outside the gene matches.

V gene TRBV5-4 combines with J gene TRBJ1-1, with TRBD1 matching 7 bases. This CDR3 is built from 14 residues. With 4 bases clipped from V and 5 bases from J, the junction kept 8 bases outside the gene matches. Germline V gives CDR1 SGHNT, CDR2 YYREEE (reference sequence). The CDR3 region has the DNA TGTGCCAGCAGCGTTACTGAGGGACAGACTGAAGCTTTCTTT. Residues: CASSVTEGQTEAFF. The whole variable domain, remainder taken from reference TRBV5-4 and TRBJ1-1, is ETGVTQSPTHLIKTRGQQVTLRCSSQSGHNTVSWYQQALGQGPQFIFQYYREEENGRGNFPPRFSGLQFPNYSSELNVNALELDDSALYLCASSVTEGQTEAFFGQGTRLTVV.